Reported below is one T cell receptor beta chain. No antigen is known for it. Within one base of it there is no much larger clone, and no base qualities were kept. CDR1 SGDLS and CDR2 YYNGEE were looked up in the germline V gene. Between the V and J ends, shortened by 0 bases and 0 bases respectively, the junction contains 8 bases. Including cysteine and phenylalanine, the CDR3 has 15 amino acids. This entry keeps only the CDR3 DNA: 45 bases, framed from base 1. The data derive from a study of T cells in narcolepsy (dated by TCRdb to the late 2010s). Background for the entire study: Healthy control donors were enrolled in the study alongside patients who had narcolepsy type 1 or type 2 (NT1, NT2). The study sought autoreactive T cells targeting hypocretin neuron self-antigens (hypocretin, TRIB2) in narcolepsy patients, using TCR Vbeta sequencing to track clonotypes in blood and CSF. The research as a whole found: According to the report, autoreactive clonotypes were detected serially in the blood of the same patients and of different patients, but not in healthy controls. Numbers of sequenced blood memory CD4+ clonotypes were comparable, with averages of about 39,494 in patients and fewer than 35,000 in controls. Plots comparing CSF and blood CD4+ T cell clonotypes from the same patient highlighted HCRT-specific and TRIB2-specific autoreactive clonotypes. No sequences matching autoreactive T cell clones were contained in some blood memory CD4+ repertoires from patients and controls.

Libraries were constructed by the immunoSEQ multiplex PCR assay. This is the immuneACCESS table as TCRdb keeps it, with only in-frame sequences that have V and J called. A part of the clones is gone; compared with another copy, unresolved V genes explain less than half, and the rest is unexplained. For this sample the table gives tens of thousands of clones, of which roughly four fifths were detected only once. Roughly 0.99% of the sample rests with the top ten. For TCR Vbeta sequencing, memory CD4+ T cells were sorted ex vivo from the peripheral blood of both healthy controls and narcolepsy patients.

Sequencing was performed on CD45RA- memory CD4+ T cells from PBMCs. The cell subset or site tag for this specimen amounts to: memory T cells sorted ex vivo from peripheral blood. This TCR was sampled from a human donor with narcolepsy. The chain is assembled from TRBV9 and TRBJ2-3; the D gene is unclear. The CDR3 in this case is CASSVDYSSTDTQYF. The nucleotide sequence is TGTGCCAGCAGCGTAGATTACAGCAGCACAGATACGCAGTATTTT.